Listed below are T cell receptor beta chains from one sample, sequenced in a study of CD8+ T cells in alopecia areata. The protocol was immunoSEQ multiplex PCR, while the TCRdb copy is restricted to in-frame clones and leaves out a portion. The data contain 150,000 to 250,000 clones, more than 45% of them seen just once; the ten biggest clones take up 5% to 6%. The source was CD4+ T cells sorted from blood, collected at week 24, from a patient treated with tofacitinib. Receptors originate from a human donor with alopecia areata. CDR3s include the opening cysteine and the closing phenylalanine or tryptophan. The order of the fields is CDR3 protein, CDR3 DNA, J gene, clone size, D gene, V gene. A D gene is named only where the DNA matches it firmly. Only some rows state a clone size, as once, few, many or a class for expanded clones.

CASSLVFRALETYNEQFF | TGTGCCAGCAGCTTGGTTTTTAGAGCCCTAGAGACATACAATGAGCAGTTCTTC | TRBJ2-1 | - | - | TRBV5-6
CASSLNLDNEQYF | TGTGCCAGCAGCTTAAACCTAGATAACGAGCAGTACTTC | TRBJ2-7 | once | - | TRBV7-2
CASSLNGVSNQPQHF | TGTGCCAGCAGCTTAAATGGGGTTAGCAATCAGCCCCAGCATTTT | TRBJ1-5 | few | - | TRBV7-3
CASTGDSNQPQHF | TGTGCCAGCACGGGGGATAGCAATCAGCCCCAGCATTTT | TRBJ1-5 | - | - | TRBV18
CAWVLAGNNEQFF | TGTGCCTGGGTCCTAGCGGGTAACAATGAGCAGTTCTTC | TRBJ2-1 | - | TRBD2 | TRBV30
CASTRTGVDTEAFF | TGTGCCAGCACCCGGACAGGGGTGGACACTGAAGCTTTCTTT | TRBJ1-1 | - | TRBD1 | TRBV11-3
CASRPLTGELFF | TGTGCCAGCAGACCCTTGACCGGGGAGCTGTTTTTT | TRBJ2-2 | - | - | TRBV2
CASSQEHRGTGELFF | TGCGCCAGCAGCCAAGAACACAGGGGCACCGGGGAGCTGTTTTTT | TRBJ2-2 | few | TRBD1 | TRBV4-1
CSVDARNYGYTF | TGCAGCGTTGACGCCAGGAACTATGGCTACACCTTC | TRBJ1-2 | few | - | TRBV29-1
CASSVAGKRGQETQYF | TGTGCCAGCAGCGTAGCAGGGAAGAGGGGCCAAGAGACCCAGTACTTC | TRBJ2-5 | - | - | TRBV9
CASKPRLRDQHWNTEAFF | TGCGCCAGCAAGCCAAGGCTTCGGGATCAGCATTGGAACACTGAAGCTTTCTTT | TRBJ1-1 | - | - | TRBV4-1
CASSQAGADTQYF | TGCGCCAGCAGCCAAGCAGGGGCAGATACGCAGTATTTT | TRBJ2-3 | - | - | TRBV4-1
CASSKTVTGELFF | TGTGCCAGCAGCAAGACCGTAACCGGGGAGCTGTTTTTT | TRBJ2-2 | - | - | TRBV7-3
CASSLDRVRHIQYF | TGTGCCAGCAGCTTGGACAGGGTTAGGCACATTCAGTACTTC | TRBJ2-4 | - | - | TRBV5-6
CAIRRAGDDQPQHF | TGTGCCATCAGGAGGGCAGGGGATGATCAGCCCCAGCATTTT | TRBJ1-5 | - | - | TRBV10-3
CASSLRPQGRGTDTQYF | TGTGCCAGCAGCTTAAGACCCCAGGGGAGGGGGACAGATACGCAGTATTTT | TRBJ2-3 | - | - | TRBV7-6
CASSISSGANVLTF | TGTGCCAGTAGTATCTCCTCTGGGGCCAACGTCCTGACTTTC | TRBJ2-6 | - | - | TRBV19
CASSSQWGYTF | TGCGCCAGCAGCAGTCAATGGGGCTACACCTTC | TRBJ1-2 | - | - | TRBV5-1
CSASRGTAGTYEQYF | TGCAGCGCCAGCAGAGGGACAGCAGGAACCTACGAGCAGTACTTC | TRBJ2-7 | few | TRBD1 | TRBV29-1
CASSAGTSGRQETQYF | TGCGCCAGCAGCGCAGGGACTAGCGGGCGACAAGAGACCCAGTACTTC | TRBJ2-5 | - | TRBD2 | TRBV5-1
CASSVLLDTEAFF | TGTGCCAGCAGCGTACTTCTGGACACTGAAGCTTTCTTT | TRBJ1-1 | - | - | TRBV9
CASSPLLAGETDTQYF | TGTGCCAGCAGCCCTTTACTAGCGGGGGAAACAGATACGCAGTATTTT | TRBJ2-3 | few | TRBD2 | TRBV5-4
CASSRAGPGSNSPLHF | TGTGCCAGCAGCCGCGCGGGTCCAGGCTCCAATTCACCCCTCCACTTT | TRBJ1-6 | - | - | TRBV7-6
CASSVLGTGANVLTF | TGTGCCAGCAGCGTTTTGGGAACTGGGGCCAACGTCCTGACTTTC | TRBJ2-6 | few | - | TRBV11-2
CASSRTVTGGFMNTEAFF | TGTGCCAGCAGCCGCACTGTGACAGGGGGCTTTATGAACACTGAAGCTTTCTTT | TRBJ1-1 | - | TRBD1 | TRBV7-8
CASSLDRTITETQYF | TGTGCCAGCAGCTTAGACCGGACTATTACAGAGACCCAGTACTTC | TRBJ2-5 | - | - | TRBV11-2
CASSPMRRDTQYF | TGTGCCAGCAGTCCGATGCGAAGAGATACGCAGTATTTT | TRBJ2-3 | - | - | TRBV6-5
CASSLDRVRYEQYF | TGCGCCAGCAGCTTGGACAGGGTCCGCTACGAGCAGTACTTC | TRBJ2-7 | - | - | TRBV5-1
CASSGGPHEQYF | TGTGCCAGCTCTGGGGGACCCCACGAGCAGTACTTC | TRBJ2-7 | few | - | TRBV18
CSVLFFAGGRADTQYF | TGCAGCGTCCTCTTCTTTGCGGGGGGCAGGGCAGATACGCAGTATTTT | TRBJ2-3 | - | TRBD2 | TRBV29-1
CASSRQGGEQFF | TGTGCCAGCAGCAGACAGGGAGGGGAGCAGTTCTTC | TRBJ2-1 | - | - | TRBV28
CASSLGGTGPYEQYF | TGCGCCAGCAGCTTGGGAGGGACAGGGCCCTACGAGCAGTACTTC | TRBJ2-7 | - | TRBD1 | TRBV5-1
CSVTGEVYTEAFF | TGCAGCGTTACAGGTGAAGTTTACACTGAAGCTTTCTTT | TRBJ1-1 | - | - | TRBV29-1